This T cell receptor (beta chain) came from a study of cytomegalovirus exposure and HLA in healthy donors. This CDR3 has 13 residues. Between the trimmed V and J ends, which lost 4 bases and 5 bases, there was a span of 10 bases. Germline V gene data show CDR1 as SGHRS and CDR2 as YFSETQ. PCR was performed using 60 Vbeta and 13 Jbeta primers. Assay: immunoSEQ multiplex PCR; the TCRdb copy retains only in-frame clones and omits some. The table records about 180,000 clones, over 70% of them present only once. This chain connects TRBV5-1 to TRBJ1-5, with a weak D call TRBD1 (6 bases). The TCR comes from a woman aged 55-70 years in good health and CMV-seropositive. The sequencing input was PBMCs. CDR3 in amino acids: CASSITGYQPQHF. CDR3 sequence (DNA): TGCGCCAGCAGCATCACAGGGTATCAGCCCCAGCATTTT.